The clone carrying this TCR beta chain was counted only a few times. TCRdb fed the 5' RACE reads into MiXCR, producing one record per CDR3 protein. The table has fewer than 350,000 distinct CDR3 sequences, more than 6.5% seen once. The sample belongs to a study of identical twins. Trimming cost V 6 bases and J 4 bases; bases outside gene matches: 10. The CDR3 sequence is 16 residues long. The same specimen was also included in a second study, on yellow fever vaccine responses in identical twins.

The clonotype was recovered from a woman in her late teens or twenties in good health. V usage is TRBV12-3 or TRBV12-4 and J usage is TRBJ1-5; 9 nucleotides match TRBD1. Sequencing used memory (CD45RO+) T cells sorted from blood. The DNA of the CDR3 is TGTGCCAGCAGCCCGACAGGGGGAGGGCCGAATCAGCCCCAGCATTTT. Protein sequence: CASSPTGGGPNQPQHF.